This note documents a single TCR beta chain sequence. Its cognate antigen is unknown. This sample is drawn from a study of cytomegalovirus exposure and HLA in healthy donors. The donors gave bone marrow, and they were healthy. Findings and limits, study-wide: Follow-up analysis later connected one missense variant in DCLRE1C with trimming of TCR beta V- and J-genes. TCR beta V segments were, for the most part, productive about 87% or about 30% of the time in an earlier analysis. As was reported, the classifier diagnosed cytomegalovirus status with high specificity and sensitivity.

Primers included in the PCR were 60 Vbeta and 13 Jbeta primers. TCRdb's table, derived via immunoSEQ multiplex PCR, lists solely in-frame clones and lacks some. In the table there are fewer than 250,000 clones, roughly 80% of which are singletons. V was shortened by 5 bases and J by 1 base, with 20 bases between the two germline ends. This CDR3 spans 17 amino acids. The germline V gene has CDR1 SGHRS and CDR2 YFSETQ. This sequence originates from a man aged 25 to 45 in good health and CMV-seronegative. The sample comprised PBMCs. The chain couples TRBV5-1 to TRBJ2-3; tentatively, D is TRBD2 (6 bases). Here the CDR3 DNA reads TGCGCCAGCAGAAAATTGAGGGGTTGGGAGGGCACAGATACGCAGTATTTT. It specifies CASRKLRGWEGTDTQYF.